A selection of T cell receptor beta chains follows, all from one sample in a study of T cells in Graves' hyperthyroidism and ophthalmopathy. TCRdb redid the calling of the multiplex PCR reads with MiXCR, one entry per CDR3 protein. The sample shows around 690,000 distinct CDR3 sequences, around 16% of them seen only once. Sequencing input: blood. The source is a man aged 50-60 years with Graves' hyperthyroidism. Both conserved end residues are part of each CDR3.

CASRETGSNEKLFF 14 TRBJ1-4 TRBV19
CASSSTGTGALRYTF 15 TRBJ1-2 TRBV7-9
CASSPPPYNEQFF 13 TRBJ2-1 TRBV12-3/TRBV12-4
CASSRDGWGYTF 12 TRBJ1-2 TRBV16
CASSFRPGLAGDRDTGELFF 20 TRBJ2-2 TRBV3-1
CASSRLSGDDTQYF 14 TRBJ2-3 TRBV7-6
CASSLSTLETQYF 13 TRBJ2-5 TRBV7-3
CATSDSRTGAYNEQFF 16 TRBJ2-1 TRBV24-1
CASSVRLDGSGELFF 15 TRBJ2-2 TRBV6-1
CASSASPGELFF 12 TRBJ2-2 TRBV7-3
CASSLGGLVAGDNEQFF 17 TRBJ2-1 TRBV7-2
CASSIRPFEGGTGELFF 17 TRBJ2-2 TRBV7-9
CASSSTWGASTDTQYF 16 TRBJ2-3 TRBV6-5
CASSYTVRQPQHF 13 TRBJ1-5 TRBV6-6
CASSIFYPGQGSTNEKLFF 19 TRBJ1-4 TRBV19
CASSEGAGYGYTF 13 TRBJ1-2 TRBV2
CASSIRDQLYNEQFF 15 TRBJ2-1 TRBV19